The following is a TCR beta chain sequence with its context. This record belongs to a study of T-cell reconstitution after alpha-beta-depleted transplantation in children. Unique molecular identifiers featured in how the TCRbeta library was prepared. TCRdb called the PCR reads again in MiXCR, with one record for every CDR3 protein. In the table there are about 610,000 distinct CDR3 sequences, over 9.5% of which are singletons. V lost 7 bases to trimming and J lost 1 base; unmatched junction nucleotides: 4. The CDR3 covers 14 residues. In germline, CDR1 is DFQATT, CDR2 SNEGSKA (reference sequence). The rearrangement joins TRBV20-1 to TRBJ1-6, with 7 bases fitting TRBD1. The TCR originated in a human donor who donated a stem cell graft to a child with acute myeloid leukemia. This specimen was PBMCs from the stem cell graft donor, taken from the stem cell graft. The CDR3 spells CSGQGSSYNSPLHF. The CDR3 coding sequence is TGCAGTGGACAGGGTTCGTCCTATAATTCACCCCTCCACTTT.